Presented here are 27 T cell receptor beta chains from one specimen sequenced in a study of cytomegalovirus exposure and HLA in healthy donors (dated by TCRdb to about 2017). Receptors were amplified or captured by the immunoSEQ multiplex PCR assay. For the multiplex PCR, a mixture combining 60 forward primers for TCR Vbeta segments and 13 reverse primers for TCR Jbeta segments was used. Drawn from immuneACCESS, this table holds only the in-frame rearrangements with V and J called that TCRdb kept. Clones are partly lost; checked studies trace under half to an unresolved V gene and leave the rest unexplained. This sample holds 150,000 to 200,000 clones; roughly four fifths were observed only once. Approximately 2% of the sample goes to the ten largest clones. Sequenced: PBMCs. All receptors derive from a woman between 18 and 29 years old in good health and CMV-seronegative.

This clone was recorded only once. The rearrangement links TRBV7-9 to TRBJ1-1; D possibly corresponds to TRBD1 (6 bases). Germline V gives CDR1 SEHNR, CDR2 FQNEAQ (reference sequence). V lost 1 base to trimming and J lost 11 bases, with 11 bases between them. The CDR3 sequence is 12 residues long. The CDR3 loop is CASSLEAGDAFF. The CDR3 DNA reads as TGTGCCAGCAGCTTAGAGGCAGGGGACGCTTTCTTT.

The chain is built from TRBV30 and TRBJ2-1; D gene unclear. Germline V lookup: CDR1 GTSNPN, CDR2 SVGIG (reference sequence). The CDR3 contains 11 residues. Trimming pared 4 bases from V and 10 bases from J, leaving 11 bases between. The CDR3 nucleotides are TGTGCCTGGATGGGCGCCAGCGAGCAGTTCTTC. Amino acids: CAWMGASEQFF.

V usage is TRBV18 and J usage is TRBJ1-5, with D perhaps matching TRBD1 (6 bases). Germline V gene lookup returns CDR1 KGHSH and CDR2 LQKENI. The ends were cut back, 1 base at V and 3 bases at J, with 10 bases in the middle. The CDR3 extends over 15 amino acids. CDR3 sequence (DNA): TGTGCCAGCTCACCACTTGCAGGGGACAATCAGCCCCAGCATTTT. Residues: CASSPLAGDNQPQHF.

The rearrangement joins TRBV6-6 to TRBJ1-5; tentative D call: TRBD1 (6 bases). CDR3 length: 15 amino acids. Germline loops: CDR1 MNHNY, CDR2 SVGAGI (reference sequence). Trimming left V 4 bases short and J 3 bases short, with 13 bases between. CDR3 bases: TGTGCCAGCAGTTCCCCAGACAGGTCCAATCAGCCCCAGCATTTT. Its translation is CASSSPDRSNQPQHF.

The CDR3 nucleotides are TGTGCCAGCAGCTTTTACAGGGGGAACTATGGCTACACCTTC. It translates to CASSFYRGNYGYTF. The rearrangement joins TRBV7-2 to TRBJ1-2; 8 nucleotides match TRBD1. The J segment lost 2 bases and the V segment lost 3 bases, leaving 2 bases of the junction unmatched. The CDR3 spans 14 residues. Germline V lookup: CDR1 SGHTA, CDR2 FQGNSA.

This chain links TRBV2 with TRBJ1-6; D gene uncertain. Germline CDR1 is SNHLY and CDR2 is FYNNEI. CDR3 length: 15 amino acids. V was cut by 5 bases and J by 6 bases, with 14 bases left in between. CDR3 protein: CASSNEGFGNSPLHF. Written as DNA, the CDR3 is TGTGCCAGCAGTAATGAGGGTTTTGGTAATTCACCCCTCCACTTT.

This chain links TRBV7-9 with TRBJ1-6; D not resolved. Trimming removed 4 bases from V and 8 bases from J, with 18 bases in between. This CDR3 has 16 residues. Germline V lookup: CDR1 SEHNR, CDR2 FQNEAQ (reference sequence). CDR3 loop: CASSSLRREEHSPLHF. CDR3 sequence (DNA): TGTGCCAGCAGCTCCCTGAGGCGCGAAGAGCATTCACCCCTCCACTTT. The full variable domain, in which reference TRBV7-9 and TRBJ1-6 provide the parts outside the CDR3, is DTGVSQNPRHKITKRGQNVTFRCDPISEHNRLYWYRQTLGQGPEFLTYFQNEAQLEKSRLLSDRFSAERPKGSFSTLEIQRTEQGDSAMYLCASSSLRREEHSPLHFGNGTRLTVT.

This rearrangement joins TRBV29-1 to TRBJ2-1; tentative D call: TRBD2 (5 bases). V lost 2 bases, J lost 0 bases, and 8 bases lay in between. This CDR3 is built from 14 residues. CDR1 is SQVTM and CDR2 is ANQGSEA in the germline V gene. The chain's CDR3 is CSVETRYSYNEQFF. The CDR3 DNA reads TGCAGCGTTGAAACTAGATACTCCTACAATGAGCAGTTCTTC.

In its sample, this clone was seen a few times. V usage is TRBV6-5 and J usage is TRBJ1-5; maybe TRBD1 (5 bases). Per the germline V gene, CDR1 is MNHEY and CDR2 is SVGAGI. The length of the CDR3 is 15 residues. V lost 0 bases, J lost 3 bases, and 9 bases lay in between. The CDR3 nucleotides read TGTGCCAGCAGTTACTCGGGGGGGAACAATCAGCCCCAGCATTTT. This gives the protein CASSYSGGNNQPQHF.

The J gene is TRBJ1-2, the V gene TRBV6-5; 9 bases map to TRBD1. Germline assignment: CDR1 MNHEY and CDR2 SVGAGI. The CDR3 is made up of 15 amino acids. Unmatched junction bases numbered 9, after V lost 6 bases and J lost 4 bases. The CDR3 coding sequence is TGTGCCAGCAGCCGAGGACAGGGGAAGGGCTATGGCTACACCTTC. This translates into CASSRGQGKGYGYTF.

The chain carries TRBV5-4 and TRBJ2-7; D gene ambiguous. V was pared by 1 base and J by 2 bases, with 10 bases between. Germline V gene lookup returns CDR1 SGHNT and CDR2 YYREEE (reference sequence). CDR3 length: 14 amino acids. The DNA for the CDR3 is TGTGCCAGCAGCTTGTCAGAAAAGACCTACGAGCAGTACTTC. Residues: CASSLSEKTYEQYF.

The chain links TRBV6-5 to TRBJ2-3, with D perhaps matching TRBD2 (6 bases). The germline V gene has CDR1 MNHEY and CDR2 SVGAGI. Trimming removed 6 bases from V and 3 bases from J, with 13 bases in between. The CDR3 runs to 14 residues. CDR3 in amino acids: CASRRGLVTDTQYF. CDR3 DNA: TGTGCCAGCAGGAGGGGACTCGTAACAGATACGCAGTATTTT.

V is TRBV28 and J is TRBJ1-3; D perhaps matches TRBD1 (5 bases). The germline V gene has CDR1 MDHEN and CDR2 SYDVKM. Between the trimmed V and J ends, which lost 8 bases and 0 bases, there was a span of 20 bases. This CDR3 comprises 17 residues. The CDR3 region has the DNA TGTGCCAGCTGGGGAGGAACAGGCCCGCGCTCTGGAAACACCATATATTTT. Translated: CASWGGTGPRSGNTIYF.

The V gene is TRBV7-9, the J gene TRBJ2-5; 10 bases are shared with TRBD2. The CDR3 is 12 amino acids. V dropped 7 bases and J dropped 4; count of bases not matched to a gene: 0. Germline CDR1 reads SEHNR; CDR2 reads FQNEAQ (reference sequence). CDR3: CASTSGRETQYF. The DNA of the CDR3 is TGTGCCAGCACTAGCGGGAGAGAGACCCAGTACTTC.

Only one count was recorded for this clone. The chain uses TRBV9 and TRBJ2-2; possible D gene TRBD2, 5 bases. The V and J ends lost 2 bases and 4 bases respectively, with 6 bases between them. Germline CDR1 reads SGDLS; CDR2 reads YYNGEE. This CDR3 spans 13 amino acids. CDR3 coding DNA: TGTGCCAGCAGCGTTACTAGCACCGGGGAGCTGTTTTTT. Protein product: CASSVTSTGELFF. Together with reference TRBV9 and TRBJ2-2, the CDR3 gives the full variable domain: DSGVTQTPKHLITATGQRVTLRCSPRSGDLSVYWYQQSLDQGLQFLIQYYNGEERAKGNILERFSAQQFPDLHSELNLSSLELGDSALYFCASSVTSTGELFFGEGSRLTVL.

The J gene is TRBJ2-5, the V gene TRBV7-9, with a tentative D call TRBD1 (5 bases). TRBJ2-7 matches the DNA end more closely, so the J call is doubtful. CDR3 length equals 13 residues. Germline V gene sequence: CDR1 SEHNR, CDR2 FQNEAQ (reference sequence). CDR3 residues: CASSFQGGYEQYF. In nucleotides, the CDR3 is TGTGCCAGCAGCTTTCAGGGCGGCTACGAGCAGTACTTC.

This clone has just one count. The rearrangement uses TRBV18 and TRBJ1-5; 8 bases are a match to TRBD1. The V segment lost 4 bases and the J segment 2 bases; nucleotides outside the gene matches: 1. The CDR3 runs to 14 residues. Germline V CDR1 and CDR2: KGHSH, LQKENI. CDR3 sequence reads: CASSQGQGNQPQHF. The CDR3 DNA follows: TGTGCCAGCTCACAGGGACAGGGCAATCAGCCCCAGCATTTT.

The genes are TRBV5-1 and TRBJ2-6, with 8 bases identical to TRBD1. With V trimmed by 2 bases and J by 0 bases, 7 bases remained unmatched. The length of the CDR3 is 18 residues. Germline CDR1 is SGHRS and CDR2 is YFSETQ. The CDR3 is CASSFSGGPSSGANVLTF. The CDR3 nucleotides read TGCGCCAGCAGCTTCTCAGGGGGCCCTTCCTCTGGGGCCAACGTCCTGACTTTC.

The genes are TRBV7-6 and TRBJ2-2, with 11 nucleotides matching TRBD2. The J segment lost 3 bases and the V segment lost 6 bases, leaving 6 bases of the junction unmatched. Germline V gene lookup returns CDR1 SGHVS and CDR2 FNYEAQ. This CDR3 region has 16 residues. CDR3 loop: CASSPGTSGHTGELFF. The DNA for the CDR3 is TGTGCCAGCAGTCCCGGGACTAGCGGCCACACCGGGGAGCTGTTTTTT.

A word on this clone: The same CDR3 arises from other DNA sequences in this sample as well. V gene TRBV5-4 combines with J gene TRBJ1-2, with D possibly matching TRBD1 (5 bases). Germline loops: CDR1 SGHNT, CDR2 YYREEE (reference sequence). The CDR3 is made up of 12 amino acids. With 4 bases removed from V and 4 bases from J, the gap between germline ends came to 8 bases. In DNA, the CDR3 is TGTGCCAGCAGCCTTGACAGCTATGGCTACACCTTC. Amino acid sequence: CASSLDSYGYTF.

This clone showed up just a few times. The chain recombines TRBV18 with TRBJ1-1, with D possibly matching TRBD1 (6 bases). The CDR3 loop spans 13 amino acids. V shed 4 bases and J shed 4 bases, with 10 bases lying between them. Germline V gene data show CDR1 as KGHSH and CDR2 as LQKENI. The CDR3 loop reads CASSQGDGTEAFF. The CDR3 DNA sequence: TGTGCCAGCTCACAGGGGGACGGCACTGAAGCTTTCTTT.

V gene TRBV5-1 combines with J gene TRBJ1-6, with D possibly TRBD1 on 6 matching bases. The CDR3 contains 14 residues. Trimming took 2 bases from V and 4 from J, leaving 7 bases between them. Germline assignment: CDR1 SGHRS and CDR2 YFSETQ. CDR3 protein: CASSFGQYNSPLHF. The CDR3 nucleotides read TGCGCCAGCAGCTTCGGACAGTATAATTCACCCCTCCACTTT.

This chain uses TRBV4-2 with TRBJ2-1; D remains ambiguous. Trimming cost V 1 base and J 9 bases, with 10 bases left between them. In germline, CDR1 is LGHNA, CDR2 YNFKEQ. The CDR3 is 13 residues long. CDR3 in DNA: TGTGCCAGCAGCCAAGCCCCACTGCCTGAGCAGTTCTTC. Its protein is CASSQAPLPEQFF.

V is TRBV7-2 and J is TRBJ1-5; no reliable D call. Trimming shortened V by 5 bases and J by 7 bases, and 27 bases separated the two germline ends. The CDR3 consists of 18 residues. The germline V gene encodes CDR1 SGHTA and CDR2 FQGNSA. CDR3 sequence reads: CASSDSLLRARTGQPQHF. The CDR3 DNA follows: TGTGCCAGCAGCGATAGCCTACTCCGGGCCCGGACGGGGCAGCCCCAGCATTTT.

The rearrangement links TRBV29-1 to TRBJ2-7; TRBD1 aligns across 11 bases. The V segment lost 7 bases and the J segment 4 bases; nucleotides outside the gene matches: 6. This CDR3 region has 13 residues. Germline values: CDR1 SQVTM, CDR2 ANQGSEA. This CDR3 is CSAGRDRGYEQYF. The CDR3 coding sequence is TGCAGCGCTGGGAGGGACAGGGGGTACGAGCAGTACTTC.

The table lists this clone with a count of one. V gene TRBV6-1 combines with J gene TRBJ1-2; TRBD1 matches at 9 bases. V lost 5 bases to trimming and J lost 2 bases; unmatched junction nucleotides: 6. This CDR3 spans 15 amino acids. The V gene's germline CDR1 is MNHNS and CDR2 SASEGT. The CDR3 spells CASSSPGQGNYGYTF. DNA of the CDR3: TGTGCCAGCAGTTCGCCGGGACAGGGCAACTATGGCTACACCTTC.

The chain is built from TRBV30 and TRBJ1-5; 8 bases fit TRBD1. CDR3 length: 13 residues. V was pared by 5 bases and J by 7 bases, with 7 bases of the junction left unmatched. In germline, CDR1 is GTSNPN, CDR2 SVGIG (reference sequence). This chain's CDR3 is CAWGRQGNQPQHF. CDR3 coding DNA: TGTGCCTGGGGGAGACAGGGGAACCAGCCCCAGCATTTT.